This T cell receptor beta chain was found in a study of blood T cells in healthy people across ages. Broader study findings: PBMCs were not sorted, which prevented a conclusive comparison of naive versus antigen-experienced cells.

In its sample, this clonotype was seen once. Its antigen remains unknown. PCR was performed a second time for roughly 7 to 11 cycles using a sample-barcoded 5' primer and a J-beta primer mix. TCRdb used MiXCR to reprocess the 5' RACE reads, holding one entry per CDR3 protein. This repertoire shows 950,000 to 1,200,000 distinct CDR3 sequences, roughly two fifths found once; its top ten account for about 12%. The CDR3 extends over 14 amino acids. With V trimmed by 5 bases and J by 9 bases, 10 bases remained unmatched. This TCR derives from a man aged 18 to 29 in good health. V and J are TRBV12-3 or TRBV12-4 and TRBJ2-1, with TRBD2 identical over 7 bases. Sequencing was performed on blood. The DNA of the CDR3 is TGTGCCAGCAGTCCCCAAAGAGCGGGGACTGAGCAGTTCTTC. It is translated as CASSPQRAGTEQFF.